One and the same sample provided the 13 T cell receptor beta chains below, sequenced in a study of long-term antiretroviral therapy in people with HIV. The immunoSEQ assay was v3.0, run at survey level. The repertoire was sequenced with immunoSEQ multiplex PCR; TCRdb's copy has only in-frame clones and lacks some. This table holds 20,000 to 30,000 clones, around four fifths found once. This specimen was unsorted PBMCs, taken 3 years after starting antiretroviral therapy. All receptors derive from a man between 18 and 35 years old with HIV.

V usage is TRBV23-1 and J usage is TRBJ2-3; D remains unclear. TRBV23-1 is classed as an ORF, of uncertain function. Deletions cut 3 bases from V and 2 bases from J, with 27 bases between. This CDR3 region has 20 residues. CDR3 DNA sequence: TGCGCCAGCAGTCAGAAAAGGCAGCAGCCGTGGACCCTTCCCACAGATACGCAGTATTTT. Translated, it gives CASSQKRQQPWTLPTDTQYF.

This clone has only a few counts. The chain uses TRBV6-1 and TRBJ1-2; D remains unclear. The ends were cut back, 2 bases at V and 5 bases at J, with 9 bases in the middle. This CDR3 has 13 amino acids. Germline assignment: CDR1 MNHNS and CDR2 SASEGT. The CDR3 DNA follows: TGTGCCAGCAGTGAAAGTTTAGGGTATGGCTACACCTTC. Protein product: CASSESLGYGYTF.

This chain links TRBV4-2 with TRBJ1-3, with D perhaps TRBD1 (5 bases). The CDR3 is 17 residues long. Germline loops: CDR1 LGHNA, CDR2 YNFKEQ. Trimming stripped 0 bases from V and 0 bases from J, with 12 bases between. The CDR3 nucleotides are TGTGCCAGCAGCCAAGAGGAAAACAGGCCCTCTGGAAACACCATATATTTT. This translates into CASSQEENRPSGNTIYF.

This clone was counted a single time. DNA for the CDR3: TGTGCCAGTAGTAATGTTGGGGGGTTAACTGAAGCTTTCTTT. Its protein product is CASSNVGGLTEAFF. The chain has TRBV19 and TRBJ1-1, with TRBD1 as a possible D gene (5 bases). Germline V lookup: CDR1 LNHDA, CDR2 SQIVND (reference sequence). V dropped 4 bases and J dropped 5 bases, with 14 bases sitting between them. This CDR3 comprises 14 residues.

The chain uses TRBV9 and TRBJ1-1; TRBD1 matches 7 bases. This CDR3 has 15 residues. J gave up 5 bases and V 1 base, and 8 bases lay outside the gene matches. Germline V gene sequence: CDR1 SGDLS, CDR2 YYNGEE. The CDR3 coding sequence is TGTGCCAGCAGCGTATCTTACAGGGGAGGGACTGAAGCTTTCTTT. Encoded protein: CASSVSYRGGTEAFF. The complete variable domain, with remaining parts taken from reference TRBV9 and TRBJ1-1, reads DSGVTQTPKHLITATGQRVTLRCSPRSGDLSVYWYQQSLDQGLQFLIQYYNGEERAKGNILERFSAQQFPDLHSELNLSSLELGDSALYFCASSVSYRGGTEAFFGQGTRLTVV.

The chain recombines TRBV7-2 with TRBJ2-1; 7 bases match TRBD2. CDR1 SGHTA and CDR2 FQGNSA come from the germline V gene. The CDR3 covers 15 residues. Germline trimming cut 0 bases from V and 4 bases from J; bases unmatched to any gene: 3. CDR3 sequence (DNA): TGTGCCAGCAGCTTAGCACTAGCGTCTTACAATGAGCAGTTCTTC. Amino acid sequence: CASSLALASYNEQFF.

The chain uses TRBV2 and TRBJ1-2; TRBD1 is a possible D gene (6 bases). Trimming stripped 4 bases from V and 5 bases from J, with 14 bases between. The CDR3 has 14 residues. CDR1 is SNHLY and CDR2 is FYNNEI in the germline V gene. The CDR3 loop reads CASSVSGQTYGYTF. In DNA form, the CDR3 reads TGTGCCAGCAGTGTGAGTGGACAGACTTATGGCTACACCTTC.

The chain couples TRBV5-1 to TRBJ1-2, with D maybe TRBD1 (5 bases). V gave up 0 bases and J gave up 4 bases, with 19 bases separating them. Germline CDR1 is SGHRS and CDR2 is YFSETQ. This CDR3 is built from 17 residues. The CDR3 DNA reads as TGCGCCAGCAGCTTGGAGGCAGGGCCCCTCGGCCTCTATGGCTACACCTTC. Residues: CASSLEAGPLGLYGYTF.

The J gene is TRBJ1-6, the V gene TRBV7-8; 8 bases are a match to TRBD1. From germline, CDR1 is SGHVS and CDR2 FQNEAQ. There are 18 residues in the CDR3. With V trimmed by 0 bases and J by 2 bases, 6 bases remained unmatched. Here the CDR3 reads CASSLALRTGTYNSPLHF. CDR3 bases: TGTGCCAGCAGCTTAGCCCTCAGGACAGGGACCTATAATTCACCCCTCCACTTT.

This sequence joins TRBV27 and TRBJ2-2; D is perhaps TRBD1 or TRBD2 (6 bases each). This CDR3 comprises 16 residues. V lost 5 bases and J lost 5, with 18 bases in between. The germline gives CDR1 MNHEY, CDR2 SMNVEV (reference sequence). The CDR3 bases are TGTGCCAGCAGTCCCGGGACATTCCGGGGGACCGGGGAGCTGTTTTTT. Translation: CASSPGTFRGTGELFF.

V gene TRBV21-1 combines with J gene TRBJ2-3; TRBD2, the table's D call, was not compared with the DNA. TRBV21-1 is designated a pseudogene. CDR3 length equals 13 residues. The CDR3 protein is CAAPSGGTDTQYF. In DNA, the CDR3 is TGTGCCGCACCTAGCGGGGGGACAGATACGCAGTATTTT.

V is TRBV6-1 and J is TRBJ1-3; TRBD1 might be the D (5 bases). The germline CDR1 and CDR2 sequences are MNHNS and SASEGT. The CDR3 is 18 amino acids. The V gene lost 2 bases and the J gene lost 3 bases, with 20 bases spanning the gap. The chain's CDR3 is CASSEMAGFIAGGNTIYF. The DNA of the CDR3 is TGTGCCAGCAGTGAAATGGCAGGGTTCATCGCGGGTGGAAACACCATATATTTT.

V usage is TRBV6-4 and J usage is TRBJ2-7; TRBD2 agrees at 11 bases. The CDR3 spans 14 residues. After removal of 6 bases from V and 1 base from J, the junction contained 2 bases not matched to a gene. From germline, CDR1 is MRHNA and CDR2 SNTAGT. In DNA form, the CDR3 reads TGTGCCAGCAGCGGGACTAGCGGATCCTACGAGCAGTACTTC. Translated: CASSGTSGSYEQYF.